These T cell receptor beta chains were read from a single sample in a study of PD-1 blockade in classical Hodgkin lymphoma. Clones were sequenced by immunoSEQ multiplex PCR, and TCRdb holds only the in-frame ones, with some missing. This table holds about 60,000 clones, about 90% found once. This sample comprised peripheral blood mononuclear cells (PBMCs), obtained before the fourth cycle of nivolumab. Every receptor here comes from a human donor with classical Hodgkin lymphoma. CDR3s include the opening cysteine and the closing phenylalanine or tryptophan.

J gene: TRBJ2-3
V gene: TRBV7-3
CDR3 protein: CASSLSGGTDTQYF

J gene: TRBJ1-5
V gene: TRBV19
CDR3 protein: CASSIRGDAQHF

J gene: TRBJ2-7
V gene: TRBV7-9
CDR3 protein: CASSLMRDGEQYF

J gene: TRBJ2-3
V gene: TRBV23-1
CDR3 protein: CASSQFHRAPSSTDTQYF

J gene: TRBJ2-1
V gene: TRBV2
CDR3 protein: CASSESLNLGEQFF

J gene: TRBJ2-2
V gene: TRBV30
CDR3 protein: CAWSSTSSNTGELFF

J gene: TRBJ1-5
V gene: TRBV19
CDR3 protein: CASSGTAKQPQHF

J gene: TRBJ2-5
V gene: TRBV5-1
CDR3 protein: CASSLDGTQYF

J gene: TRBJ1-5
V gene: TRBV7-9
CDR3 protein: CASSLDIGLSSQPQHF

J gene: TRBJ1-2
V gene: TRBV5-1
CDR3 protein: CASSLEGGANYGYTF

J gene: TRBJ2-3
V gene: TRBV11-2
CDR3 protein: CASSHKPDTLTDTQYF

J gene: TRBJ2-7
V gene: TRBV5-4
CDR3 protein: CASSSYRGFYEQYF

J gene: TRBJ1-4
V gene: TRBV7-6
CDR3 protein: CASSLERLDGEKLFF

J gene: TRBJ1-1
V gene: TRBV4-1
CDR3 protein: CASRGRGTYNTEAFF

J gene: TRBJ1-3
V gene: TRBV6-1
CDR3 protein: CASGRGQLSGNTIYF

J gene: TRBJ1-6
V gene: TRBV9
CDR3 protein: CASSVGRGPNSPLHF

J gene: TRBJ2-7
V gene: TRBV19
CDR3 protein: CASSIVVTYEQYF

J gene: TRBJ2-7
V gene: TRBV5-4
CDR3 protein: CASMAGGADEQYF

J gene: TRBJ2-3
V gene: TRBV19
CDR3 protein: CASRPRGGGTDTQYF

J gene: TRBJ2-7
V gene: TRBV19
CDR3 protein: CASGPPGPYEQYF

J gene: TRBJ1-1
V gene: TRBV5-4
CDR3 protein: CASSLGSKAFF

J gene: TRBJ2-7
V gene: TRBV5-4
CDR3 protein: CASSHLAGGPLEQYF

J gene: TRBJ1-6
V gene: TRBV30
CDR3 protein: CAWIGQSNNSPLHF

J gene: TRBJ2-1
V gene: TRBV30
CDR3 protein: CAWSPQGAEQFF

J gene: TRBJ2-7
V gene: TRBV9
CDR3 protein: CASSPTDGGLPYEQYF

J gene: TRBJ2-2
V gene: TRBV2
CDR3 protein: CASSARDGNIGELFF

J gene: TRBJ2-7
V gene: TRBV7-9
CDR3 protein: CASSLPQTGGHSYEQYF

J gene: TRBJ1-1
V gene: TRBV19
CDR3 protein: CASSIDQVNTEAFF